This entry lists 13 T cell receptor beta chains sequenced from one sample in a study of CD8 T cells in ankylosing spondylitis. Study observations and caveats: Characteristic of ankylosing spondylitis blood, it appeared, was a TCR beta motif comprising several highly homologous variants.

TCRdb called the 5' RACE reads again in MiXCR, with one record for every CDR3 protein. The sample holds some 700,000 distinct CDR3 sequences, around 20% seen once. The antigens these receptors bind are not known. Input material: blood, either unsorted or a sorted T cell fraction (not recorded which). The receptors derive from a male donor with ankylosing spondylitis.

V usage is TRBV5-1 and J usage is TRBJ2-1; 9 nucleotides match TRBD2. After removal of 4 bases from V and 5 bases from J, the junction contained 7 bases not matched to a gene. The germline gives CDR1 SGHRS, CDR2 YFSETQ. This CDR3 comprises 15 residues. The CDR3 nucleotides are TGCGCCAGCAGCCCCTTAGCGGGGGCCGACAATGAGCAGTTCTTC. Amino acid sequence: CASSPLAGADNEQFF. The full variable domain, completed using reference TRBV5-1 and TRBJ2-1, is KAGVTQTPRYLIKTRGQQVTLSCSPISGHRSVSWYQQTPGQGLQFLFEYFSETQRNKGNFPGRFSGRQFSNSRSEMNVSTLELGDSALYLCASSPLAGADNEQFFGPGTRLTVL.

This clonotype was detected ten times or more. This chain connects TRBV7-8 to TRBJ2-4; maybe TRBD1 (5 bases). CDR3 length equals 15 residues. Germline V CDR1 and CDR2: SGHVS, FQNEAQ. V was clipped by 1 base and J by 3 bases, with 10 bases between them. For the CDR3, the DNA is TGTGCCAGCAGCTTAGGGCAGGGAAGCAAAAACATTCAGTACTTC. This encodes CASSLGQGSKNIQYF.

The V and J genes are TRBV5-1 and TRBJ2-1, with D maybe TRBD2 (5 bases). The germline CDR1 and CDR2 sequences are SGHRS and YFSETQ. V was pared by 0 bases and J by 3 bases, with 13 bases between. The CDR3 contains 16 residues. CDR3 loop: CASSLGAGLIYNEQFF. CDR3 sequence (DNA): TGCGCCAGCAGCTTGGGGGCAGGACTGATCTACAATGAGCAGTTCTTC. Drawing the rest from reference TRBV5-1 and TRBJ2-1, the complete variable domain is KAGVTQTPRYLIKTRGQQVTLSCSPISGHRSVSWYQQTPGQGLQFLFEYFSETQRNKGNFPGRFSGRQFSNSRSEMNVSTLELGDSALYLCASSLGAGLIYNEQFFGPGTRLTVL.

In its sample, this clonotype was seen many times. V is TRBV20-1 and J is TRBJ2-1; D unresolved. CDR1 is DFQATT and CDR2 is SNEGSKA in the germline V gene (reference sequence). The V and J ends lost 1 base and 0 bases respectively, with 10 bases between them. The CDR3 extends over 15 amino acids. For the CDR3, the DNA is TGCAGTGCTAGAGGTGGGAAAAGCTCCTACAATGAGCAGTTCTTC. It encodes CSARGGKSSYNEQFF.

This clonotype came up a few times. V gene TRBV27 combines with J gene TRBJ2-2; 14 bases are a match to TRBD2. J was trimmed by 7 bases and V by 4 bases; bases with no gene match: 5. The CDR3 is 16 residues long. CDR1 and CDR2 (germline): MNHEY, SMNVEV (reference sequence). The CDR3 spells CASSSTSGGAIGELFF. The CDR3 DNA sequence: TGTGCCAGCAGTTCGACTAGCGGGGGGGCCATCGGGGAGCTGTTTTTT.

This chain links TRBV30 with TRBJ2-7; D might be TRBD1 (6 bases). With 2 bases removed from V and 6 bases from J, the gap between germline ends came to 14 bases. The CDR3 loop spans 13 amino acids. Germline CDR1 reads GTSNPN; CDR2 reads SVGIG (reference sequence). Written as DNA, the CDR3 is TGTGCCTGGAGTACAGGACAGTTGAGCGAGCAGTACTTC. The encoded protein is CAWSTGQLSEQYF.

This chain links TRBV15 with TRBJ2-7; TRBD1 or TRBD2 may be the D gene (5 bases each). From germline, CDR1 is LNHNV and CDR2 YYDKDF (reference sequence). This CDR3 has 17 amino acids. The V end lost 5 bases, the J end lost 4 bases, and 24 bases lay between the germline ends. The CDR3 region is CATSEVGVAFGFYEQYF. The CDR3 region has the DNA TGTGCCACCAGCGAGGTGGGGGTGGCTTTCGGGTTTTACGAGCAGTACTTC.

The sample holds a few counts of this clonotype. This chain's CDR3 is CASSQVLGSNEQYF. The DNA of the CDR3 is TGCGCCAGCAGCCAAGTATTGGGCAGCAACGAGCAGTACTTC. The chain links TRBV4-1 to TRBJ2-7; D not resolved. V lost 1 base and J 5 bases, leaving 12 bases between the germline ends. This CDR3 has 14 amino acids. Germline CDR1 MGHRA, CDR2 YSYEKL.

The chain carries TRBV20-1 and TRBJ1-1; tentative D call: TRBD1 (5 bases). The CDR3 contains 14 residues. V lost 2 bases and J lost 2, with 12 bases in between. CDR1 is DFQATT, CDR2 SNEGSKA, per germline (reference sequence). DNA for the CDR3: TGCAGTGCTAGACCCAGCCAGGGAAACACTGAAGCTTTCTTT. This translates into CSARPSQGNTEAFF.

This clonotype was counted a few times. CDR3: CATSDQGTTFSSYNEQFF. In DNA, the CDR3 is TGTGCCACCAGTGACCAAGGGACTACCTTTAGCTCCTACAATGAGCAGTTCTTC. The chain uses TRBV24-1 and TRBJ2-1; TRBD2 agrees at 7 bases. Looked up from germline, CDR1 is KGHDR and CDR2 is SFDVKD. The V gene end was trimmed by 4 bases and the J gene end by 0 bases; junction bases not matched to a gene: 11. The length of the CDR3 is 18 residues.

The CDR3 DNA reads as TGTGCCAGCAGCTTCCGACAGGGCGGATCACCCCTCCACTTT. It yields the protein CASSFRQGGSPLHF. The chain couples TRBV5-6 to TRBJ1-6; 7 nucleotides agree with TRBD1. The CDR3 extends over 14 amino acids. Germline-derived CDR1 and CDR2 are SGHDT and YYEEEE. Trimming at V came to 2 bases and at J to 10 bases, leaving 6 bases not matched to a gene.

The chain joins TRBV29-1 to TRBJ2-2; TRBD2 agrees at 9 bases. After removal of 1 base from V and 0 bases from J, the junction contained 3 bases not matched to a gene. The CDR3 consists of 16 residues. Per germline, CDR1 SQVTM and CDR2 ANQGSEA. The CDR3 DNA follows: TGCAGCGTTGAAGGGGTAGCGGGGGCGAACACCGGGGAGCTGTTTTTT. It encodes CSVEGVAGANTGELFF.

The chain has TRBV28 and TRBJ2-7, with TRBD2 identical over 8 bases. Germline lookup yields CDR1 MDHEN and CDR2 SYDVKM. The CDR3 runs to 17 residues. Trimming at V came to 5 bases and at J to 1 base, leaving 13 bases not matched to a gene. The CDR3 loop is CASSGGRVASGSYEQYF. The CDR3 region has the DNA TGTGCCAGCAGTGGGGGAAGGGTGGCTAGCGGGTCCTACGAGCAGTACTTC.